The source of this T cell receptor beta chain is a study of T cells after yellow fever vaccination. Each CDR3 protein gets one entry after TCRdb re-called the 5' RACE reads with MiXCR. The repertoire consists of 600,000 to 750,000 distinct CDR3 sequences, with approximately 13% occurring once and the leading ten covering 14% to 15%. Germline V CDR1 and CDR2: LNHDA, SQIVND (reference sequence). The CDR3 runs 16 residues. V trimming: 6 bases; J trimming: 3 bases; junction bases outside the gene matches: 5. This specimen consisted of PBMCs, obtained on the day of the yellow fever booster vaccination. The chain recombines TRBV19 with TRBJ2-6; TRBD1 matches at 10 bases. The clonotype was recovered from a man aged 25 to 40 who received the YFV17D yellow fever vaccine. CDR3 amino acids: CASRKTGGFGANVLTF. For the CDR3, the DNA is TGTGCCAGTAGAAAGACAGGGGGCTTTGGGGCCAACGTCCTGACTTTC.